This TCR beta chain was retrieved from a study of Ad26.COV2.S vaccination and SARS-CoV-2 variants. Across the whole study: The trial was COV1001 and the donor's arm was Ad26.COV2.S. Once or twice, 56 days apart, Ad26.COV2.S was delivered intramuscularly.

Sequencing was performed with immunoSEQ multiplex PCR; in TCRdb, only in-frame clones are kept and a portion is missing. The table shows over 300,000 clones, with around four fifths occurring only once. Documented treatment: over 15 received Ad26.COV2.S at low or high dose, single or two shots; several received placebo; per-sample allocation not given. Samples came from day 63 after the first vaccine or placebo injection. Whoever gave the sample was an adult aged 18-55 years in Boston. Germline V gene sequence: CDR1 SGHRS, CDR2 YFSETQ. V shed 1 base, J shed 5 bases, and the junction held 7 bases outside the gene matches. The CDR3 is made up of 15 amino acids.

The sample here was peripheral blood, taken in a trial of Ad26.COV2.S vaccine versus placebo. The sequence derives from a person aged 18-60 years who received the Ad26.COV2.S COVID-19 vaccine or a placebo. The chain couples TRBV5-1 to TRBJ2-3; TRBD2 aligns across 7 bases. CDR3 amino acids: CASSLPRLAEDTQYF. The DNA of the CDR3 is TGCGCCAGCAGCTTGCCCAGACTAGCCGAAGATACGCAGTATTTT.